Listed below are T cell receptor beta chains from one sample, sequenced in a study of T cells after yellow fever vaccination. TCRdb independently ran MiXCR on the 5' RACE reads; one entry per CDR3 protein. The sample has some 560,000 distinct CDR3 sequences; roughly a fifth are singletons. The specimen comprised PBMCs, sampled 15 days after the yellow fever booster vaccination. Receptor source: a young man who received the YFV17D yellow fever vaccine. Both conserved end residues are part of each CDR3. Not all rows give a size; the values are once, few, many and, for expanded clones, a class.

v_call,clone_size,cdr3_aa
TRBV12-3/TRBV12-4,few,CASSMGGASAGELFF
TRBV7-2,-,CASSLLGHVNTEAFF
TRBV20-1,few,CSATPRANEQFF
TRBV20-1,-,CSARRRGGAKYNEQFF
TRBV10-3,few,CAISGDSFTDTQYF
TRBV5-1,-,CASSQGYWETQYF
TRBV7-2,many,CASSLEDEQYF
TRBV5-1,-,CASSKTLDPLESQYF
TRBV7-2,-,CASSFPGGGNQPQHF
TRBV20-1,-,CSARVGTSGSYNEQFF
TRBV20-1,-,CSASGRRDEQFF
TRBV6-6,few,CASRLSTWQYF
TRBV5-1,-,CASSQGTGPYTQYF
TRBV29-1,few,CSVGRGLNYEQYF
TRBV2,once,CASSDLLAASTDTQYF
TRBV7-9,few,CASSLVQATDTQYF
TRBV7-2,-,CASSRQGAWETQYF
TRBV12-5,-,CASGGRDWDNEQFF
TRBV20-1,-,CMAGVPDYNEQFF
TRBV12-3/TRBV12-4,-,CASSVSTSTDTQYF
TRBV27,few,CASSLSATSGGTDTQYF
TRBV10-3,-,CAIRGDGSYGYTF
TRBV6-6,-,CASRTSEQFF
TRBV29-1,-,CSAGTSGAPVHEQYF
TRBV12-3/TRBV12-4,-,CATYRWENTGELFF
TRBV5-1,-,CASSPRAIGGYTQYF
TRBV7-2,-,CASSLVTSGNTIYF
TRBV12-3/TRBV12-4,few,CASSLGVARQYF
TRBV4-3,-,CASSQEAGYSFLAQYF
TRBV27,-,CASSLSGTDGSYEQYF
TRBV6-4,few,CARPRDWGGETQYF
TRBV9,-,CASSPGQGRTDTQYF
TRBV27,-,CASSLRDRDHSPLHF
TRBV28,few,CASSTVGRPTSTDTQYF
TRBV10-2,-,CASSEVRGLSLSSGFYNEQFF
TRBV11-1,-,CASSTTVLRDEGDMWELFF
TRBV10-3,-,CAISEASTNEKLFF
TRBV20-1,-,CSAKGVSSTDTQYF
TRBV4-2,-,CASSPGFLGGNEQFF
TRBV6-2/TRBV6-3,-,CASREGGLAGDNEQFF
TRBV20-1,few,CSAPRAGVETQYF